This TCR beta chain was sequenced in a study of CD8+ T cells in alopecia areata. Treatment specified: oral pan-JAK inhibitor, 5-10 mg twice daily. The CDR3 sequence is 16 residues long. The germline V gene has CDR1 SGHRS and CDR2 YFSETQ. V was pared by 3 bases and J by 0 bases, with 9 bases of the junction left unmatched. In each case, RNA was isolated and then reverse transcribed into cDNA as the sequencing template. Sequenced by immunoSEQ multiplex PCR; TCRdb stores in-frame clones only, minus some. The sample has about 280,000 clones; about 62% are singletons. The V and J genes are TRBV5-1 and TRBJ2-7; TRBD1 matches at 7 bases. This TCR was recovered from a human donor with alopecia areata. This sample comprised CD4+ T cells sorted from blood, obtained at week 24, from a patient treated with tofacitinib. The CDR3: CASSSRTGVSSYEQYF. The DNA for the CDR3 is TGCGCCAGCAGCTCCCGGACAGGCGTGAGCTCCTACGAGCAGTACTTC.